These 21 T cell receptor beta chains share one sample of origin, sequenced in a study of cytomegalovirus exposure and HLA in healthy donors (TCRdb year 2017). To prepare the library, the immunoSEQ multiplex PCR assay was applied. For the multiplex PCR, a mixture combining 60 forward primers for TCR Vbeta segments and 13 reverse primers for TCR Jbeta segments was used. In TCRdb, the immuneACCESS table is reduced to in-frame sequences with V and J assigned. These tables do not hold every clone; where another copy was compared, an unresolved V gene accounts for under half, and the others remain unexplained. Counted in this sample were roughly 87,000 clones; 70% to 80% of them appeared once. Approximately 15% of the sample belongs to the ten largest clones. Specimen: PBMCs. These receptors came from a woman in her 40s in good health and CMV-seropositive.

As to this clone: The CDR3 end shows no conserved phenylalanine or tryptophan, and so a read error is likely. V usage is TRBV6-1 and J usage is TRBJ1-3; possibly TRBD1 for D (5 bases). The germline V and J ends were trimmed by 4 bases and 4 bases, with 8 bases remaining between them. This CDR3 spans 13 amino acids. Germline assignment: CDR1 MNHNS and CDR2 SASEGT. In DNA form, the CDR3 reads TGTGCCAGCAGTGGGGGCACCGGAAACACCATATATGTT. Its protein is CASSGGTGNTIYV.

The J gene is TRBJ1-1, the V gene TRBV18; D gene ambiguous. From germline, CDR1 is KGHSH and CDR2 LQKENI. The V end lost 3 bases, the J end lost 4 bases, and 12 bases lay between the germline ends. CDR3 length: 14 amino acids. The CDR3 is CASSPQTTGTEAFF. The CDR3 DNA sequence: TGTGCCAGCTCACCCCAAACGACGGGCACTGAAGCTTTCTTT. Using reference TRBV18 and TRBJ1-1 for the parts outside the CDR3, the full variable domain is NAGVMQNPRHLVRRRGQEARLRCSPMKGHSHVYWYRQLPEEGLKFMVYLQKENIIDESGMPKERFSAEFPKEGPSILRIQQVVRGDSAAYFCASSPQTTGTEAFFGQGTRLTVV.

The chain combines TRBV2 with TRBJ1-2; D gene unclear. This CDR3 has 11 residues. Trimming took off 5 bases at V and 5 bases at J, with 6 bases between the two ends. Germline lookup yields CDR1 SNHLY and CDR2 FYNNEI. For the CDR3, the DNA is TGTGCCAGCAGTAGAGAATATGGCTACACCTTC. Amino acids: CASSREYGYTF.

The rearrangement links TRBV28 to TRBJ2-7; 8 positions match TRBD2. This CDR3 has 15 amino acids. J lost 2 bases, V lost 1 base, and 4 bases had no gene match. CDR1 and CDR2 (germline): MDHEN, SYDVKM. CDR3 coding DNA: TGTGCCAGCAGTTTATCAACTAGCGGCACCTACGAGCAGTACTTC. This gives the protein CASSLSTSGTYEQYF.

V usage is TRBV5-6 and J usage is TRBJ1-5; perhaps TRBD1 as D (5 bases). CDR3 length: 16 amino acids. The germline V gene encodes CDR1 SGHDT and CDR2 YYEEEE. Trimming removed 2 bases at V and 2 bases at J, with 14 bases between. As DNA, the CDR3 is TGTGCCAGCAGCTTCGGGTTTATAGGGGGCAATCAGCCCCAGCATTTT. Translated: CASSFGFIGGNQPQHF.

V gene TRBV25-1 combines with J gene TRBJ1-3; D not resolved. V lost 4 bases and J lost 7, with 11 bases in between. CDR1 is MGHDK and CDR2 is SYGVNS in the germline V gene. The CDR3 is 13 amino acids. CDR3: CASSVGGLNTIYF. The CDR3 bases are TGTGCCAGCAGTGTGGGAGGGTTGAACACCATATATTTT.

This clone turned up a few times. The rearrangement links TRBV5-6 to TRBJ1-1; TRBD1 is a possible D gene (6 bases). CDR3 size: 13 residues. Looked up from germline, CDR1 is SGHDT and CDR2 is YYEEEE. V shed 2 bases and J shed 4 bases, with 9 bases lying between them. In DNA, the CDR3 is TGTGCCAGCAGCTTTCGGACAGTCACTGAAGCTTTCTTT. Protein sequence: CASSFRTVTEAFF.

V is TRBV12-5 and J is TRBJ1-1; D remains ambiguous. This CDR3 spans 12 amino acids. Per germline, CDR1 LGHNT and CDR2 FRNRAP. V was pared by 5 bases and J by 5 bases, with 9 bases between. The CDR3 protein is CASGAARTEAFF. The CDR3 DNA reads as TGTGCTAGTGGTGCGGCGAGGACTGAAGCTTTCTTT.

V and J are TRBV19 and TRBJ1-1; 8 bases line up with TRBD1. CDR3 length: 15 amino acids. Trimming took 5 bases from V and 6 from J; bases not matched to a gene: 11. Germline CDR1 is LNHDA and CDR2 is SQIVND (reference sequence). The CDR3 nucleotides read TGTGCCAGTAGTGCCCCGACAGGGGCGATCGCTGAAGCTTTCTTT. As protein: CASSAPTGAIAEAFF.

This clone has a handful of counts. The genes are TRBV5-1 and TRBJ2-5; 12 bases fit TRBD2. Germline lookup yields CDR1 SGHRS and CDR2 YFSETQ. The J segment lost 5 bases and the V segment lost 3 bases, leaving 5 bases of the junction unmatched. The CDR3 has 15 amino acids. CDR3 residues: CASSSSSGRGETQYF. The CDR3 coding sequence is TGCGCCAGCAGCTCATCTAGCGGGAGGGGGGAGACCCAGTACTTC.

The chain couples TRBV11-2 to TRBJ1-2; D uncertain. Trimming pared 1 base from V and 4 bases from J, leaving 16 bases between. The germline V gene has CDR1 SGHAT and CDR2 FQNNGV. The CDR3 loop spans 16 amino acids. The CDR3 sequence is CASSLVLSPEVYGYTF. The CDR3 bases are TGTGCCAGCAGCTTAGTACTAAGCCCGGAGGTCTATGGCTACACCTTC.

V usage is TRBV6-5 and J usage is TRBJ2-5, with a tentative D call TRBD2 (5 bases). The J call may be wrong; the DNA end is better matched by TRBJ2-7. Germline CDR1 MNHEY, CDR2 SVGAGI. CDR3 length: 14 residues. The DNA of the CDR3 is TGTGCCAGCAGTCGAGGGAGAAAGTCCTACGAGCAGTACTTC. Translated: CASSRGRKSYEQYF.

CDR3 amino acids: CASSLAGLQLFF. In DNA, the CDR3 is TGTGCCAGCAGCTTAGCAGGGTTGCAACTGTTTTTT. The V call is TRBV5-6, the J call TRBJ1-4; a weak D match, TRBD1 (5 bases). V was trimmed by 2 bases and J by 12 bases, leaving 11 bases between them. Germline V CDR1 and CDR2: SGHDT, YYEEEE. The CDR3 runs 12 residues.

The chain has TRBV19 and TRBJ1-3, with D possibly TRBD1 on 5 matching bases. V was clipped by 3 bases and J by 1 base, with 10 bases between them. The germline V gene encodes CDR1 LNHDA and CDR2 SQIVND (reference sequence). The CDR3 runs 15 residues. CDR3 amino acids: CASSIDRLSGNTIYF. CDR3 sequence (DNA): TGTGCCAGTAGTATCGACAGACTTTCTGGAAACACCATATATTTT.

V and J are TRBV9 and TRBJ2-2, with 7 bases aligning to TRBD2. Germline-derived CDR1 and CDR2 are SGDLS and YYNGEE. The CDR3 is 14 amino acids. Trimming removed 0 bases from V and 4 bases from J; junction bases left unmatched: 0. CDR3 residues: CASSVVAGTGELFF. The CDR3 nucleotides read TGTGCCAGCAGCGTAGTAGCGGGCACCGGGGAGCTGTTTTTT.

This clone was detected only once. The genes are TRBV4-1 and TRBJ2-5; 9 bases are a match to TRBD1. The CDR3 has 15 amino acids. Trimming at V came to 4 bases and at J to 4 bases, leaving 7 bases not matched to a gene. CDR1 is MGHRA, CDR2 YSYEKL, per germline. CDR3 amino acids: CASSPSGTGRETQYF. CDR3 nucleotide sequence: TGCGCCAGCAGCCCTTCCGGGACAGGGCGAGAGACCCAGTACTTC.

CDR3 loop: CASSLGDYGYTF. The CDR3, as DNA: TGCGCCAGCAGCTTAGGAGACTATGGCTACACCTTC. The V gene is TRBV5-1, the J gene TRBJ1-2; D not certain. Per germline, CDR1 SGHRS and CDR2 YFSETQ. V dropped 2 bases and J dropped 3 bases, with 5 bases sitting between them. The CDR3 runs to 12 residues.

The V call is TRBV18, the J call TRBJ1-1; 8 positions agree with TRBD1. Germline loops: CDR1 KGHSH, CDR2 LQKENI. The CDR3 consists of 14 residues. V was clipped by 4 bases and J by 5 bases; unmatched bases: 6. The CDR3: CASSLTDRATEAFF. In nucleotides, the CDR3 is TGTGCCAGCTCACTAACGGACAGGGCTACTGAAGCTTTCTTT.

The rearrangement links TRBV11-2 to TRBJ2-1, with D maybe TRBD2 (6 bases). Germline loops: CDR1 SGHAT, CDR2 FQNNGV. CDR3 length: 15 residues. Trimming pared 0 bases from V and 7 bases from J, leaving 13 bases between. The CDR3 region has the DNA TGTGCCAGCAGCTTAGACCCGGGAGCCGGGAATGAGCAGTTCTTC. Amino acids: CASSLDPGAGNEQFF.

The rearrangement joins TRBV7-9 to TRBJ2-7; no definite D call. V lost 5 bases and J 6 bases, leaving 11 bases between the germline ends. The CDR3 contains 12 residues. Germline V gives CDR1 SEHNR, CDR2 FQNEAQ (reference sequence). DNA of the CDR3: TGTGCCAGCAGCAATGACATGGCCGAGCAGTACTTC. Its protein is CASSNDMAEQYF.

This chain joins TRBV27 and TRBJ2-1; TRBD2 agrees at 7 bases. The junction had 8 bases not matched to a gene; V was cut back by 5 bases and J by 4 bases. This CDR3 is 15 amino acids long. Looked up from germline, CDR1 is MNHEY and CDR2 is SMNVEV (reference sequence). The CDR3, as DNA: TGTGCCAGCAGTGTCTCCCCACTAGCGTACAATGAGCAGTTCTTC. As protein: CASSVSPLAYNEQFF.